This entry concerns a single T cell receptor beta chain. Germline V gene data show CDR1 as LNHDA and CDR2 as SQIVND (reference sequence). With 9 bases clipped from V and 6 bases from J, the junction kept 2 bases outside the gene matches. The CDR3 extends over 11 amino acids. The data are from a study of blood T cell repertoires in COVID-19. The wider study: PBMCs, B-cell-depleted T cells, or T cells provided the cDNA or gDNA that made up the material.

As processed by the authors: Estimation of nucleated cell counts relied on the amplification of reference gene primers. The repertoire was sequenced with immunoSEQ multiplex PCR; TCRdb's copy has only in-frame clones and lacks some. For V, J and clone size, that table is used; D and trimming come from the DNA. The sample gives around 110,000 clones, just over 85% of which show up once; around 4.2% is in the top ten. The sequence was collected from a man in his forties with acute or convalescent COVID-19. The sample taken for sequencing was peripheral blood. The chain uses TRBV19 and TRBJ2-1, with 7 bases identical to TRBD2. CDR3 sequence reads: CASGGSNEQFF. The CDR3 nucleotides read TGTGCCAGCGGGGGGTCCAATGAGCAGTTCTTC.